This TCR beta chain was sequenced for a study of T cell changes during pregnancy in multiple sclerosis. Measured with immunoSEQ multiplex PCR; TCRdb has only the in-frame clones, and not every one. The data hold more than 80,000 clones, with 80% to 95% observed a single time. V shed 3 bases and J 2 bases; nucleotides not matched to a gene: 9. The CDR3 sequence is 16 residues long. Germline loops: CDR1 SGDLS, CDR2 YYNGEE. This sequence was found in a female donor with multiple sclerosis, enrolled in a pregnancy study. Sample: peripheral blood, taken after pregnancy. The chain is built from TRBV9 and TRBJ2-5; 8 nucleotides align to TRBD2. The CDR3 DNA reads as TGTGCCAGCAGCGCCGCCCAAAGCGGGGGACAAGAGACCCAGTACTTC. This translates into CASSAAQSGGQETQYF.